Below, 7 T cell receptor beta chains from the same sample are listed, as sequenced in a study of blood T cell repertoires in COVID-19. Assay used: immunoSEQ multiplex PCR; TCRdb lists only in-frame clones, some missing. The sample records some 300,000 clones, 90% to 95% being singletons. The sample consisted of PBMCs or T cells enriched from blood (not recorded which). The receptor set was obtained from a woman in her twenties or thirties who had been exposed to COVID-19.

This clone was recorded a few times. V gene TRBV27 combines with J gene TRBJ1-5; D is unclear. Germline values: CDR1 MNHEY, CDR2 SMNVEV (reference sequence). Trimming stripped 0 bases from V and 3 bases from J, with 9 bases between. The CDR3 covers 15 residues. This CDR3 reads CASSLSGHLNQPQHF. CDR3 DNA sequence: TGTGCCAGCAGTTTATCTGGGCATCTCAATCAGCCCCAGCATTTT.

V gene TRBV5-6 combines with J gene TRBJ1-1; a weak D match, TRBD1 (5 bases). Trimming stripped 4 bases from V and 3 bases from J, with 10 bases between. CDR1 is SGHDT and CDR2 is YYEEEE in the germline V gene. The CDR3 loop spans 13 amino acids. CDR3 region: CASSRTGDTEAFF. Written as DNA, the CDR3 is TGTGCCAGCAGCAGGACGGGGGACACTGAAGCTTTCTTT.

V gene TRBV5-1 combines with J gene TRBJ1-2; D is unclear. V shed 4 bases and J shed 4 bases, with 11 bases lying between them. From germline, CDR1 is SGHRS and CDR2 YFSETQ. CDR3 length: 13 amino acids. CDR3 region: CASSDLDFYGYTF. The CDR3 DNA is TGCGCCAGCAGCGATTTGGACTTCTATGGCTACACCTTC.

This chain uses TRBV19 with TRBJ2-1, with D perhaps TRBD2 (5 bases). V was shortened by 5 bases and J by 1 base, with 9 bases between the two germline ends. This CDR3 contains 14 residues. Germline V gene sequence: CDR1 LNHDA, CDR2 SQIVND (reference sequence). CDR3 DNA: TGTGCCAGTAGTTGGGAGAAGTCCTACAATGAGCAGTTCTTC. As protein: CASSWEKSYNEQFF. The whole variable domain, remainder taken from reference TRBV19 and TRBJ2-1, is DGGITQSPKYLFRKEGQNVTLSCEQNLNHDAMYWYRQDPGQGLRLIYYSQIVNDFQKGDIAEGYSVSREKKESFPLTVTSAQKNPTAFYLCASSWEKSYNEQFFGPGTRLTVL.

This chain joins TRBV11-3 and TRBJ2-3, with D perhaps TRBD1 (6 bases). Germline V gene sequence: CDR1 SGHNT, CDR2 YENEEA. This CDR3 is 15 amino acids long. V lost 0 bases to trimming and J lost 6 bases, with 13 bases between them. As DNA, the CDR3 is TGTGCCAGCAGCTTAGAAGGGGGTCCCAGGGATACGCAGTATTTT. It translates to CASSLEGGPRDTQYF.

The CDR3 DNA reads as TGTGCCAGCAGTCGAGGGAACCAAGAGACCCAGTACTTC. It specifies CASSRGNQETQYF. The genes are TRBV6-5 and TRBJ2-5, with D tentatively TRBD2 (5 bases). The CDR3 sequence is 13 residues long. Trimming left V 5 bases short and J 0 bases short, with 7 bases between. The V gene's germline CDR1 is MNHEY and CDR2 SVGAGI.

V and J are TRBV5-1 and TRBJ1-4, with D unresolved. V was shortened by 3 bases and J by 13 bases, with 13 bases between the two germline ends. There are 12 residues in the CDR3. The germline CDR1 and CDR2 sequences are SGHRS and YFSETQ. The CDR3 DNA reads TGCGCCAGCAGCTCGGAGTCGGCGGGACTGTTTTTT. This translates into CASSSESAGLFF.